This entry lists 12 T cell receptor beta chains sequenced from one sample in a study of blood T cell repertoires in COVID-19. The protocol was immunoSEQ multiplex PCR, while the TCRdb copy is restricted to in-frame clones and leaves out a portion. The repertoire holds 200,000 to 250,000 clones, with 70% to 85% as singletons. Source material: PBMCs or T cells enriched from blood (not recorded which). Receptors originate from an older woman who had recovered from COVID-19.

The chain couples TRBV6-5 to TRBJ1-6; 9 nucleotides agree with TRBD1. The germline gives CDR1 MNHEY, CDR2 SVGAGI. V lost 5 bases, J lost 8 bases, and 1 base stayed unmatched. This CDR3 is 13 amino acids long. The CDR3 loop reads CASSRDRDSPLHF. CDR3 sequence (DNA): TGTGCCAGCAGTCGGGACAGGGATTCACCCCTCCACTTT.

The chain carries TRBV6-5 and TRBJ2-1, with 9 bases matching TRBD1. Germline lookup yields CDR1 MNHEY and CDR2 SVGAGI. The CDR3 totals 14 residues. With 6 bases clipped from V and 7 bases from J, the junction kept 7 bases outside the gene matches. The CDR3 protein is CASRGTGTGNEQFF. The CDR3 DNA is TGTGCCAGCAGGGGGACAGGGACGGGAAATGAGCAGTTCTTC.

J is TRBJ1-5 and V is TRBV11-2; 8 bases are a match to TRBD1. The germline V gene encodes CDR1 SGHAT and CDR2 FQNNGV. The CDR3 consists of 15 residues. V lost 4 bases and J lost 3; bases outside the gene matches: 5. In DNA form, the CDR3 reads TGTGCCAGCAGCTCGACAGGGGACTTCAATCAGCCCCAGCATTTT. This encodes CASSSTGDFNQPQHF. Full variable domain (remainder filled in from reference TRBV11-2 and TRBJ1-5): EAGVAQSPRYKIIEKRQSVAFWCNPISGHATLYWYQQILGQGPKLLIQFQNNGVVDDSQLPKDRFSAERLKGVDSTLKIQPAKLEDSAVYLCASSSTGDFNQPQHFGDGTRLSIL.

CDR3 region: CASSQSRGRYGYTF. Here the CDR3 DNA reads TGTGCCAGCAGCCAAAGCAGGGGAAGGTATGGCTACACCTTC. The J gene is TRBJ1-2, the V gene TRBV3-1 (or the pseudogene TRBV3-2); D possibly corresponds to TRBD1 (6 bases). The germline V gene has CDR1 LGHDT and CDR2 YNNKEL (reference sequence). CDR3 length: 14 residues. V shed 2 bases and J shed 5 bases, with 12 bases lying between them.

The chain recombines TRBV3-1 (or the pseudogene TRBV3-2) with TRBJ2-1, with D tentatively TRBD1 (7 bases). The germline V gene encodes CDR1 LGHDT and CDR2 YNNKEL (reference sequence). The CDR3 covers 14 residues. V lost 2 bases to trimming and J lost 8 bases, with 13 bases between them. CDR3 amino acids: CASSQISGGYEQFF. The CDR3 region has the DNA TGTGCCAGCAGCCAAATCTCAGGGGGGTATGAGCAGTTCTTC.

J is TRBJ1-1 and V is TRBV3-1 (or the pseudogene TRBV3-2), with no clear D. The CDR3 has 13 amino acids. The V end lost 1 base, the J end lost 1 base, and 4 bases lay between the germline ends. The germline V gene encodes CDR1 LGHDT and CDR2 YNNKEL (reference sequence). The CDR3 coding sequence is TGTGCCAGCAGCCAAGGCGGGAACACTGAAGCTTTCTTT. This encodes CASSQGGNTEAFF.

This chain connects TRBV23-1 to TRBJ1-5; 10 positions match TRBD1. TRBV23-1 is annotated as an ORF whose role is uncertain. Unmatched junction bases numbered 4, after V lost 0 bases and J lost 5 bases. CDR3 length equals 16 residues. CDR3 nucleotides: TGCGCCAGCAGTCAATCGACAGGGGGCAGGGATCAGCCCCAGCATTTT. Protein product: CASSQSTGGRDQPQHF.

J is TRBJ2-5 and V is TRBV19, with 13 bases fitting TRBD2. Germline CDR1 is LNHDA and CDR2 is SQIVND (reference sequence). Trimming cost V 4 bases and J 5 bases; bases outside gene matches: 4. CDR3 length equals 15 residues. The CDR3 sequence is CASSTTSGGGETQYF. CDR3 DNA: TGTGCCAGTAGTACTACTAGCGGGGGGGGCGAGACCCAGTACTTC.

The CDR3 bases are TGTGCCAGTACTATCGTCCCGGGACAGGGATTGAACACTGAAGCTTTCTTT. It codes for CASTIVPGQGLNTEAFF. The chain has TRBV19 and TRBJ1-1, with 9 bases fitting TRBD1. The junction had 12 bases not matched to a gene; V was cut back by 7 bases and J by 0 bases. The CDR3 totals 17 residues. Germline V gene lookup returns CDR1 LNHDA and CDR2 SQIVND (reference sequence).

The chain combines TRBV19 with TRBJ2-7; D gene unclear. The CDR3 spans 13 residues. Germline V lookup: CDR1 LNHDA, CDR2 SQIVND (reference sequence). The V end lost 4 bases, the J end lost 3 bases, and 10 bases lay between the germline ends. The DNA for the CDR3 is TGTGCCAGTAGTAGAGCCTACTACTACGAGCAGTACTTC. Translation: CASSRAYYYEQYF.

This clone appeared once. V usage is TRBV6-6 and J usage is TRBJ1-6; D unresolved. Germline lookup yields CDR1 MNHNY and CDR2 SVGAGI (reference sequence). The CDR3 loop spans 15 amino acids. V lost 4 bases and J lost 6, with 13 bases in between. The CDR3 protein is CASSSLRTANSPLHF. CDR3 DNA: TGTGCCAGCAGTTCCCTCCGGACTGCTAATTCACCCCTCCACTTT.

The V call is TRBV23-1, the J call TRBJ2-1, with D perhaps TRBD1 (5 bases). TRBV23-1 is filed as an ORF, its function uncertain. V shed 7 bases and J shed 0 bases, with 13 bases lying between them. The CDR3 spans 15 residues. The CDR3 DNA reads TGCGCCAGCACCTTCGACAGCCACTCCTACAATGAGCAGTTCTTC. This encodes CASTFDSHSYNEQFF.